The 8 T cell receptor beta chains below were found in one sample sequenced in a study of cytomegalovirus exposure and HLA in healthy donors. Profiled with immunoSEQ multiplex PCR; TCRdb holds only in-frame clones, not every one. The table has under 100,000 clones, 96% seen once; the top ten hold around 0.78%. The sample comprised PBMCs. These receptors were obtained from a man aged 18 to 29 in good health and CMV-seronegative.

This sequence joins TRBV11-3 and TRBJ2-6, with unresolved D. The V gene's germline CDR1 is SGHNT and CDR2 YENEEA. This CDR3 is 15 amino acids long. V was pared by 2 bases and J by 1 base, with 6 bases between. CDR3 coding DNA: TGTGCCAGCAGCTTACAGGCGTCTGGGGCCAACGTCCTGACTTTC. Amino acids: CASSLQASGANVLTF.

This chain links TRBV5-1 with TRBJ2-1; 8 bases match TRBD1. Germline CDR1 and CDR2: SGHRS and YFSETQ. Trimming removed 4 bases from V and 0 bases from J; junction bases left unmatched: 6. The length of the CDR3 is 16 residues. Here the CDR3 reads CASSKIQGGSYNEQFF. In DNA form, the CDR3 reads TGCGCCAGCAGCAAAATACAGGGGGGCTCCTACAATGAGCAGTTCTTC.

The genes are TRBV13 and TRBJ2-7; D possibly corresponds to TRBD1 (5 bases). The germline V gene has CDR1 PRHDT and CDR2 FYEKMQ (reference sequence). The V and J ends lost 3 bases and 3 bases respectively, with 9 bases between them. The length of the CDR3 is 13 residues. In DNA form, the CDR3 reads TGTGCCAGCAGCTTTGACAGAAACTACGAGCAGTACTTC. This sequence encodes CASSFDRNYEQYF.

The rearrangement joins TRBV18 to TRBJ2-2; TRBD2 is a possible D gene (6 bases). V was pared by 3 bases and J by 1 base, with 9 bases between. There are 15 residues in the CDR3. Germline loops: CDR1 KGHSH, CDR2 LQKENI. CDR3 residues: CASSPLSGNTGELFF. CDR3 sequence (DNA): TGTGCCAGCTCACCCCTTAGCGGGAACACCGGGGAGCTGTTTTTT.

This clone was observed a few times. The chain combines TRBV11-2 with TRBJ2-1; 9 bases are shared with TRBD2. The V segment lost 5 bases and the J segment 1 base; nucleotides outside the gene matches: 9. The germline V gene has CDR1 SGHAT and CDR2 FQNNGV. The CDR3 totals 17 residues. This chain's CDR3 is CASSQRPGLASYNEQFF. The CDR3 DNA is TGTGCCAGCAGCCAACGCCCGGGACTAGCATCCTACAATGAGCAGTTCTTC.

The rearrangement joins TRBV2 to TRBJ2-3, with D maybe TRBD1 (6 bases). The germline V gene has CDR1 SNHLY and CDR2 FYNNEI. CDR3 size: 16 residues. V was cut by 8 bases and J by 0 bases, with 18 bases left in between. The CDR3 is CASYRGWAFSTDTQYF. The CDR3, as DNA: TGTGCCAGCTATAGGGGGTGGGCGTTTAGCACAGATACGCAGTATTTT.

The count of this clone is one. This chain uses TRBV6-5 with TRBJ1-1; D unresolved. Trimming cost V 7 bases and J 4 bases, with 16 bases left between them. The germline gives CDR1 MNHEY, CDR2 SVGAGI. The CDR3 loop spans 14 amino acids. The CDR3 DNA reads as TGTGCCAGCACCTATAGAGGGTTCGGCACTGAAGCTTTCTTT. It is translated as CASTYRGFGTEAFF.

This chain connects TRBV6-4 to TRBJ2-2; D call uncertain. Germline-derived CDR1 and CDR2 are MRHNA and SNTAGT. The CDR3 consists of 14 residues. Trimming took off 5 bases at V and 1 base at J, with 8 bases between the two ends. CDR3 protein: CASSRDWNTGELFF. DNA of the CDR3: TGTGCCAGCAGTCGAGACTGGAACACCGGGGAGCTGTTTTTT.